The T cell receptor beta chain under discussion was sequenced for a study of blood T cell repertoires in COVID-19. The data were produced by immunoSEQ multiplex PCR, yet TCRdb's version contains in-frame clones alone and is incomplete. The table includes roughly 320,000 clones, 85% detected once. Deletions cut 1 base from V and 3 bases from J, with 9 bases between. Germline lookup yields CDR1 LGHDT and CDR2 YNNKEL (reference sequence). The length of the CDR3 is 14 residues. The chain joins TRBV3-1 (or the pseudogene TRBV3-2) to TRBJ1-1; D is perhaps TRBD1 (6 bases). The TCR sequence derives from a human donor in a cohort sampled during active COVID-19. Sequenced input: peripheral blood. As DNA, the CDR3 is TGTGCCAGCAGCCAAGTTAACAGGGACACTGAAGCTTTCTTT. Protein: CASSQVNRDTEAFF.